These T cell receptor beta chains were read from a single sample in a study of T cells after yellow fever vaccination. TCRdb passed the 5' RACE reads through MiXCR, listing each CDR3 protein once. The table records some 500,000 distinct CDR3 sequences, roughly 13% of them present only once. The starting material was PBMCs, obtained on the day of the yellow fever booster vaccination. These receptors came from a man younger than 45 who received the YFV17D yellow fever vaccine. CDR3s include the opening cysteine and the closing phenylalanine or tryptophan. A D gene is named only where the DNA matches it firmly. Expanded clones are given a class, and other clones once, few, many or no size at all.

size,D,J,V,CDR3,DNA
many,NA,TRBJ2-7,TRBV6-5,CASRDSYEQYF,TGTGCCAGCAGGGACAGTTACGAGCAGTACTTC
NA,NA,TRBJ2-3,TRBV6-2/TRBV6-3,CASCEKLDTDTQYF,TGTGCCAGCTGTGAGAAATTGGACACAGATACGCAGTATTTT
NA,NA,TRBJ2-3,TRBV20-1,CSASSAGLADTQYF,TGCAGTGCTAGTTCGGCGGGACTCGCAGATACGCAGTATTTT
NA,NA,TRBJ2-1,TRBV5-1,CASSSRRASYNEQFF,TGCGCCAGCAGCTCCCGACGGGCATCCTACAATGAGCAGTTCTTC
few,NA,TRBJ1-2,TRBV29-1,CSVGNEGEGYTF,TGCAGCGTTGGGAATGAGGGAGAGGGCTACACCTTC
few,NA,TRBJ2-5,TRBV13,CASSWEAQYQETQYF,TGTGCCAGCAGCTGGGAGGCTCAGTACCAAGAGACCCAGTACTTC
NA,NA,TRBJ2-7,TRBV7-2,CASTIGPYEQYF,TGTGCCAGCACCATTGGTCCCTACGAGCAGTACTTC
NA,NA,TRBJ2-1,TRBV6-1,CASRAGVGRAGNEQFF,TGTGCCAGCCGAGCAGGCGTGGGACGAGCGGGCAATGAGCAGTTCTTC
few,TRBD2,TRBJ2-1,TRBV30,CAWSVLTSGSGNEQFF,TGTGCCTGGAGTGTCTTAACTAGCGGGAGTGGGAATGAGCAGTTCTTC
few,TRBD2,TRBJ2-7,TRBV4-3,CASSRVLAGPYEQYF,TGCGCCAGCAGCCGGGTACTAGCGGGACCCTACGAGCAGTACTTC
few,TRBD2,TRBJ2-7,TRBV27,CASSRDPGRAHSYEQYF,TGTGCCAGCAGCCGAGACCCCGGGAGGGCCCACTCCTACGAGCAGTACTTC
NA,NA,TRBJ2-1,TRBV6-1,CASFPDGEREQFF,TGTGCCAGCTTTCCGGACGGGGAGCGGGAGCAGTTCTTC
NA,NA,TRBJ2-3,TRBV6-5,CASSYSWDSTDTQYF,TGTGCCAGCAGTTACTCCTGGGATAGCACAGATACGCAGTATTTT
many,TRBD2,TRBJ2-7,TRBV3-1,CASSQALAVIYEQYF,TGTGCCAGCAGCCAAGCACTAGCGGTAATCTACGAGCAGTACTTC
NA,NA,TRBJ2-1,TRBV18,CASSRAAVSYNEQFF,TGTGCCAGCTCACGGGCAGCGGTCTCCTACAATGAGCAGTTCTTC
NA,TRBD1,TRBJ2-1,TRBV6-2/TRBV6-3,CASSYGGTGGGEQFF,TGTGCCAGCAGTTACGGTGGGACAGGGGGCGGCGAGCAGTTCTTC
NA,NA,TRBJ1-1,TRBV21-1,CASSPRGQMNTEAFF,TGTGCCAGCAGCCCGCGGGGCCAGATGAACACTGAAGCTTTCTTT
many,NA,TRBJ2-3,TRBV12-3/TRBV12-4,CASSSLSRTDTQYF,TGTGCCAGCAGTTCCCTCTCCCGCACAGATACGCAGTATTTT
NA,TRBD2,TRBJ2-5,TRBV27,CASASLPGLAVQETQYF,TGTGCCAGCGCCTCTCTTCCGGGACTAGCGGTACAAGAGACCCAGTACTTC
NA,TRBD1,TRBJ2-6,TRBV4-2,CASSQPGQGSGANVLTF,TGTGCCAGCAGCCAGCCGGGACAGGGCTCTGGGGCCAACGTCCTGACTTTC
many,NA,TRBJ2-3,TRBV7-9,CASSSLQGTDTQYF,TGTGCCAGCAGCTCCCTCCAGGGCACAGATACGCAGTATTTT